These 20 T cell receptor beta chains were sequenced from one sample in a study of T cells in Graves' hyperthyroidism and ophthalmopathy. Amplification of TCR beta CDR3 regions was performed using RNA transcripts as template. A first-round RT-PCR of the TCR CDR3 used the HTBI primer set. Via MiXCR, TCRdb re-called the multiplex PCR reads, giving one row per CDR3 protein. Here the sample spans about 350,000 distinct CDR3 sequences, about 19% being singletons. Sequencing used blood. Receptors originate from a woman aged 18-29 years with Graves' hyperthyroidism.

This clonotype came up many times. The junction and the germline gene differ at one end; a read error may be behind it. The chain is built from TRBV15 and TRBJ2-7; 7 positions agree with TRBD2. Germline V gives CDR1 LNHNV, CDR2 YYDKDF (reference sequence). CDR3 length: 15 residues. This CDR3 reads CTTSRDRAGPYEQYF. Written as DNA, the CDR3 is TGTACCACCAGCAGAGACCGAGCGGGGCCCTACGAGCAGTACTTC. Using reference TRBV15 and TRBJ2-7 for the parts outside the CDR3, the full variable domain is DAMVIQNPRYQVTQFGKPVTLSCSQTLNHNVMYWYQQKSSQAPKLLFHYYDKDFNNEADTPDNFQSRRPNTSFCFLDIRSPGLGDTAMYLCTTSRDRAGPYEQYFGPGTRLTVT.

In this sample, this clonotype turned up many times. V gene TRBV30 combines with J gene TRBJ1-2; 12 nucleotides align to TRBD1. V shed 3 bases and J 8 bases; nucleotides not matched to a gene: 7. Germline CDR1 is GTSNPN and CDR2 is SVGIG (reference sequence). This CDR3 contains 14 residues. CDR3 DNA: TGTGCCTGGAGGGAAACCGGGACAGGGGGCGGCTACACCTTC. Translation gives CAWRETGTGGGYTF.

This clonotype came up many times. This chain uses TRBV7-9 with TRBJ1-5; 7 bases fit TRBD1. Germline V gene data show CDR1 as SEHNR and CDR2 as FQNEAQ (reference sequence). This CDR3 is 13 amino acids long. With 5 bases clipped from V and 6 bases from J, the junction kept 4 bases outside the gene matches. CDR3 sequence (DNA): TGTGCCAGCAGCATTACAGGGGCTCAGCCCCAGCATTTT. It yields the protein CASSITGAQPQHF.

In its sample, this clonotype was seen many times. This sequence joins TRBV5-1 and TRBJ1-1, with D maybe TRBD1 (6 bases). This CDR3 region has 15 residues. Germline lookup yields CDR1 SGHRS and CDR2 YFSETQ. Trimming took off 0 bases at V and 0 bases at J, with 9 bases between the two ends. CDR3 loop: CASSLAAGVNTEAFF. The CDR3 DNA is TGCGCCAGCAGCTTGGCAGCAGGGGTGAACACTGAAGCTTTCTTT.

This clonotype was seen repeatedly, ten times or more. The chain recombines TRBV12-3 or TRBV12-4 with TRBJ1-5, with D perhaps matching TRBD1 (6 bases). CDR3 size: 12 residues. Trimming pared 11 bases from V and 5 bases from J, leaving 13 bases between. The CDR3 nucleotides are TGTGCCGGATCAAAGGGGGATCAGCCCCAGCATTTT. Translation gives CAGSKGDQPQHF.

This clonotype was observed at least ten times. The rearrangement links TRBV12-3 or TRBV12-4 to TRBJ2-7; 8 positions agree with TRBD1. The V gene end was trimmed by 5 bases and the J gene end by 4 bases; junction bases not matched to a gene: 7. This CDR3 is 14 amino acids long. In DNA, the CDR3 is TGTGCCAGCAGTCCTACCAGGGGGCTATACGAGCAGTACTTC. It is translated as CASSPTRGLYEQYF.

This clonotype was detected many times. DNA of the CDR3: TGCGCCAGCAGTCTGTTCGGCAGATACTCTGGAAACACCATATATTTT. Translated, it gives CASSLFGRYSGNTIYF. The chain is built from TRBV10-2 and TRBJ1-3; D is unresolved. In germline, CDR1 is WSHSY, CDR2 SAAADI. The CDR3 has 16 residues. V gave up 5 bases and J gave up 0 bases, with 14 bases separating them.

Ten or more counts support this clonotype. The V call is TRBV7-3, the J call TRBJ2-5; 7 bases map to TRBD2. The CDR3 is 14 amino acids. CDR1 and CDR2 (germline): SGHTA, FQGTGA. After removal of 5 bases from V and 5 bases from J, the junction contained 8 bases not matched to a gene. This CDR3 reads CASSVQAGKETQYF. CDR3 in DNA: TGTGCCAGCAGCGTGCAAGCGGGGAAGGAGACCCAGTACTTC. The complete variable domain, with remaining parts taken from reference TRBV7-3 and TRBJ2-5, reads GAGVSQTPSNKVTEKGKYVELRCDPISGHTALYWYRQSLGQGPEFLIYFQGTGAADDSGLPNDRFFAVRPEGSVSTLKIQRTERGDSAVYLCASSVQAGKETQYFGPGTRLLVL.

This clonotype was detected many times. The chain combines TRBV30 with TRBJ2-5; 7 nucleotides line up with TRBD1. The CDR3 is 16 residues long. Trimming removed 0 bases from V and 3 bases from J; junction bases left unmatched: 10. CDR1 and CDR2 from the germline V gene are GTSNPN and SVGIG (reference sequence). The CDR3 spells CAWSVVKYQGEETQYF. In nucleotides, the CDR3 is TGTGCCTGGAGTGTAGTAAAGTACCAGGGGGAAGAGACCCAGTACTTC. Variable domain in full (rest from reference TRBV30 and TRBJ2-5): SQTIHQWPATLVQPVGSPLSLECTVEGTSNPNLYWYRQAAGRGLQLLFYSVGIGQISSEVPQNLSASRPQDRQFILSSKKLLLSDSGFYLCAWSVVKYQGEETQYFGPGTRLLVL.

Ten or more counts support this clonotype. V and J are TRBV7-8 and TRBJ2-7, with a possible D match to TRBD2 (6 bases). This CDR3 is 17 amino acids long. Germline V gene sequence: CDR1 SGHVS, CDR2 FQNEAQ. V lost 0 bases and J lost 1, with 16 bases in between. The CDR3 protein is CASSLAWEVPKSYEQYF. Written as DNA, the CDR3 is TGTGCCAGCAGCTTAGCGTGGGAGGTCCCGAAGTCCTACGAGCAGTACTTC.

This clonotype came up many times. The V call is TRBV6-5, the J call TRBJ2-7, with TRBD1 matching over 8 bases. The length of the CDR3 is 12 residues. The J segment lost 4 bases and the V segment lost 9 bases, leaving 5 bases of the junction unmatched. CDR1 MNHEY and CDR2 SVGAGI come from the germline V gene. In nucleotides, the CDR3 is TGTGCCAGACTAGGACAGGGATACGAGCAGTACTTC. It yields the protein CARLGQGYEQYF.

This clonotype was seen many times. The rearrangement joins TRBV28 to TRBJ1-5; a weak D match, TRBD1 (5 bases). CDR3 length: 15 residues. Trimming took 8 bases from V and 5 from J, leaving 19 bases between them. Per germline, CDR1 MDHEN and CDR2 SYDVKM. The CDR3 sequence is CASRSGASQHQPQHF. DNA for the CDR3: TGTGCCAGCCGCAGCGGGGCTTCGCAACATCAGCCCCAGCATTTT. The variable domain in full, with the rest retrieved from reference TRBV28 and TRBJ1-5, is DVKVTQSSRYLVKRTGEKVFLECVQDMDHENMFWYRQDPGLGLRLIYFSYDVKMKEKGDIPEGYSVSREKKERFSLILESASTNQTSMYLCASRSGASQHQPQHFGDGTRLSIL.

This clonotype was detected many times. The rearrangement uses TRBV12-3 or TRBV12-4 and TRBJ1-5; possible D gene TRBD1, 6 bases. The CDR3 consists of 15 residues. V lost 7 bases to trimming and J lost 4 bases, with 17 bases between them. CDR3 protein: CASTFYEQGNQPQHF. The CDR3 DNA sequence: TGTGCCAGCACCTTTTACGAACAGGGAAATCAGCCCCAGCATTTT.

This clonotype was picked up many times. The rearrangement uses TRBV7-2 and TRBJ2-4, with 9 bases identical to TRBD1. The length of the CDR3 is 16 residues. J lost 1 base, V lost 4 bases, and 5 bases had no gene match. CDR1 is SGHTA and CDR2 is FQGNSA in the germline V gene. The CDR3 is CASSSGTGRAKNIQYF. The CDR3, as DNA: TGTGCCAGCAGCTCCGGGACAGGGAGGGCCAAAAACATTCAGTACTTC.

As concerns this clonotype: Because the CDR3 is missing its conserved closing phenylalanine or tryptophan, this is likely a read error. The rearrangement uses TRBV6-1 and TRBJ1-5; 8 bases align to TRBD1. With 2 bases clipped from V and 1 base from J, the junction kept 7 bases outside the gene matches. This CDR3 has 17 amino acids. CDR1 and CDR2 (germline): MNHNS, SASEGT. The CDR3 is CASSEPLRQGSNQPQHL. CDR3 DNA sequence: TGTGCCAGCAGTGAACCCCTGAGACAGGGGAGCAATCAGCCCCAGCATTTG.

This clonotype was picked up many times. The chain recombines TRBV6-5 with TRBJ1-1, with TRBD1 matching 12 bases. This CDR3 is 14 amino acids long. Germline CDR1 is MNHEY and CDR2 is SVGAGI. With 2 bases clipped from V and 7 bases from J, the junction kept 2 bases outside the gene matches. CDR3 in amino acids: CASSYGTGGFEAFF. CDR3 nucleotide sequence: TGTGCCAGCAGTTACGGGACAGGGGGCTTTGAAGCTTTCTTT.

In this sample, this clonotype turned up a few times. With a much larger clone just one base away, this may be a read error. The chain has TRBV29-1 and TRBJ2-5, with D perhaps TRBD2 (6 bases). The CDR3 contains 13 residues. From germline, CDR1 is SQVTM and CDR2 ANQGSEA. CDR3 residues: CSVHRDLGETKYF. The CDR3 DNA reads as TGCAGCGTTCACCGGGACTTGGGGGAGACCAAGTACTTC. The whole variable domain, filled in from reference TRBV29-1 and TRBJ2-5, reads SAVISQKPSRDICQRGTSLTIQCQVDSQVTMMFWYRQQPGQSLTLIATANQGSEATYESGFVIDKFPISRPNLTFSTLTVSNMSPEDSSIYLCSVHRDLGETKYFGPGTRLLVL.

This clonotype has more than one count but fewer than ten. This chain connects TRBV7-3 to TRBJ1-2, with a possible D match to TRBD1 (5 bases). Germline CDR1 reads SGHTA; CDR2 reads FQGTGA. CDR3 length equals 15 residues. Trimming cost V 0 bases and J 0 bases, with 8 bases left between them. CDR3 sequence (DNA): TGTGCCAGCAGCTTAACGGCGACAGCTAACTATGGCTACACCTTC. The encoded protein is CASSLTATANYGYTF.

This clonotype was picked up a small number of times. The rearrangement joins TRBV19 to TRBJ2-7; D possibly corresponds to TRBD1 (6 bases). CDR1 LNHDA and CDR2 SQIVND come from the germline V gene (reference sequence). The V and J ends lost 6 bases and 4 bases respectively, with 19 bases between them. This CDR3 is 15 amino acids long. As DNA, the CDR3 is TGTGCCAGTAGCCTTACCCGGACAGCTTTTTACGAGCAGTACTTC. Translated, it gives CASSLTRTAFYEQYF.

This clonotype has at least ten counts. The chain recombines TRBV4-2 with TRBJ1-2; D perhaps matches TRBD1 (5 bases). Trimming cost V 0 bases and J 1 base, with 12 bases left between them. Germline V gives CDR1 LGHNA, CDR2 YNFKEQ. The CDR3 covers 16 residues. The CDR3: CASSQDLSDSNYGYTF. Written as DNA, the CDR3 is TGTGCCAGCAGCCAAGATCTTAGCGACAGTAACTATGGCTACACCTTC.